Listed below are T cell receptor beta chains from one sample, sequenced in a study of blood T cell repertoires in COVID-19. Clones were sequenced by immunoSEQ multiplex PCR, and TCRdb holds only the in-frame ones, with some missing. The data show some 500,000 clones, 88% seen once. The sequenced sample was PBMCs or T cells enriched from blood (not recorded which). These receptors were obtained from a woman between 40 and 55 years old who had recovered from COVID-19. Each CDR3 is given with its conserved first and last residue. The D gene is left open where the match is weak. Clone size is stated in some rows and not others, as once, few, many or a class when expanded.

J: TRBJ1-2
size: .
D: .
length: 14
V: TRBV3-1/TRBV3-2
CDR3: CASSPDSQAYGYTF
DNA: TGTGCCAGCAGCCCGGACAGTCAGGCCTATGGCTACACCTTC

J: TRBJ2-5
size: .
D: .
length: 13
V: TRBV10-1
CDR3: CASSESREETQYF
DNA: TGCGCCAGCAGTGAGTCCCGGGAAGAGACCCAGTACTTC

J: TRBJ2-3
size: .
D: .
length: 11
V: TRBV6-1
CDR3: CASSEGPGQYF
DNA: TGTGCCAGCAGTGAAGGGCCGGGGCAGTATTTT

J: TRBJ1-2
size: .
D: .
length: 15
V: TRBV7-2
CDR3: CASSLGTVVGFGYTF
DNA: TGTGCCAGCAGCTTAGGGACAGTTGTAGGGTTTGGCTACACCTTC

J: TRBJ1-2
size: once
D: .
length: 15
V: TRBV5-5
CDR3: CASSPQGTPNYGYTF
DNA: TGTGCCAGCAGCCCACAGGGAACCCCCAACTATGGCTACACCTTC

J: TRBJ1-6
size: .
D: TRBD1
length: 16
V: TRBV5-8
CDR3: CASSTSDRGYNSPLHF
DNA: TGTGCCAGCAGCACCTCGGACAGGGGCTATAATTCACCCCTCCACTTT

J: TRBJ2-1
size: .
D: TRBD2
length: 15
V: TRBV10-3
CDR3: CAISARLAGVNEQFF
DNA: TGTGCCATCAGTGCCCGACTAGCGGGAGTAAATGAGCAGTTCTTC

J: TRBJ1-3
size: .
D: TRBD1
length: 12
V: TRBV29-1
CDR3: CSVGTGSDTIYF
DNA: TGCAGCGTTGGGACAGGGTCTGACACCATATATTTT

J: TRBJ2-2
size: few
D: .
length: 13
V: TRBV27
CDR3: CASSLTGTGELFF
DNA: TGTGCCAGCAGTTTGACAGGCACCGGGGAGCTGTTTTTT

J: TRBJ1-3
size: .
D: .
length: 15
V: TRBV2
CDR3: CASSEGRGSGNTIYF
DNA: TGTGCCAGCAGTGAAGGCAGGGGCAGTGGAAACACCATATATTTT

J: TRBJ1-5
size: few
D: TRBD1
length: 15
V: TRBV6-2/TRBV6-3
CDR3: CASSRSTGSSQPQHF
DNA: TGTGCCAGCAGCCGTTCGACAGGGAGTAGTCAGCCCCAGCATTTT

J: TRBJ2-1
size: .
D: TRBD2
length: 16
V: TRBV19
CDR3: CASIALAGGVGNEQFF
DNA: TGTGCCAGTATTGCACTAGCGGGAGGGGTCGGTAATGAGCAGTTCTTC

J: TRBJ1-5
size: .
D: .
length: 15
V: TRBV7-6
CDR3: CASSPGLVGNQPQHF
DNA: TGTGCCAGCAGCCCTGGACTGGTGGGCAATCAGCCCCAGCATTTT

J: TRBJ2-5
size: few
D: .
length: 11
V: TRBV19
CDR3: CASSMRETQYF
DNA: TGTGCCAGTAGTATGAGAGAGACCCAGTACTTC

J: TRBJ1-4
size: once
D: TRBD1
length: 17
V: TRBV7-9
CDR3: CASSLGGQLLTNEKLFF
DNA: TGTGCCAGCAGCTTAGGGGGACAGCTCCTAACTAATGAAAAACTGTTTTTT

J: TRBJ1-4
size: .
D: TRBD1
length: 15
V: TRBV7-2
CDR3: CASSLGGTGGEKLFF
DNA: TGTGCCAGCAGCTTAGGAGGGACAGGGGGTGAAAAACTGTTTTTT

J: TRBJ2-3
size: .
D: TRBD2
length: 15
V: TRBV7-8
CDR3: CASKTREGPTDTQYF
DNA: TGTGCCAGCAAAACCCGGGAGGGGCCCACAGATACGCAGTATTTT

J: TRBJ1-2
size: .
D: .
length: 12
V: TRBV3-1/TRBV3-2
CDR3: CASSHRVSGYTF
DNA: TGTGCCAGCAGCCACAGGGTTAGCGGCTACACCTTC

J: TRBJ2-1
size: .
D: .
length: 13
V: TRBV15
CDR3: CATSTRLENEQFF
DNA: TGTGCCACCAGCACCCGACTAGAGAATGAGCAGTTCTTC

J: TRBJ2-7
size: .
D: .
length: 14
V: TRBV6-2/TRBV6-3
CDR3: CASSSMTDSYEQYF
DNA: TGTGCCAGCAGTAGCATGACAGACTCCTACGAGCAGTACTTC

J: TRBJ2-7
size: .
D: TRBD2
length: 13
V: TRBV7-9
CDR3: CASTGGSSYEQYF
DNA: TGTGCCTCCACCGGCGGGAGCTCCTACGAGCAGTACTTC

J: TRBJ2-2
size: .
D: .
length: 17
V: TRBV5-1
CDR3: CASSLREGGANTGELFF
DNA: TGCGCCAGCAGCTTGAGGGAAGGGGGAGCCAACACCGGGGAGCTGTTTTTT